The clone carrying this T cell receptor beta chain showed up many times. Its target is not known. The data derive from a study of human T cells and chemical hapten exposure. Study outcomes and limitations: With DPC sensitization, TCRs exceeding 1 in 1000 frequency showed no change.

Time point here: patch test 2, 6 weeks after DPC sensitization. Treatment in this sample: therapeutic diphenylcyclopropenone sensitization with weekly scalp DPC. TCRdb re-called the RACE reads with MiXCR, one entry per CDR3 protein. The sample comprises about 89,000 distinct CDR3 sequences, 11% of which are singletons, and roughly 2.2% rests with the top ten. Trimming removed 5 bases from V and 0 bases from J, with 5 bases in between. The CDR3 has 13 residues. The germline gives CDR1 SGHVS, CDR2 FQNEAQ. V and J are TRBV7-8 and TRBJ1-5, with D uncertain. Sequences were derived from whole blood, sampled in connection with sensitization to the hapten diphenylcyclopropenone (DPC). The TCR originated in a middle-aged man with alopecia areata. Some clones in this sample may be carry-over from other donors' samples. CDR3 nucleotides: TGTGCCAGCAGCCCGGATAGCAATCAGCCCCAGCATTTT. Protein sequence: CASSPDSNQPQHF.